Shown below are 29 T cell receptor beta chains from a single sample sequenced in a study of lung T cells in sarcoidosis with Löfgren's syndrome. TCRdb re-called the reads with MiXCR, one entry per CDR3 protein. The sample consists of some 65,000 distinct CDR3 sequences, around 20% of them appearing once. Sequenced sample: CD4+ T cells from PBMCs. The receptors here all came from a human donor with sarcoidosis (Löfgren's syndrome or another form), or a control subject (not recorded which).

This clonotype was picked up many times. The chain uses TRBV27 and TRBJ1-2; a possible D gene is TRBD1 (6 bases). The CDR3 length is 17 residues. Germline values: CDR1 MNHEY, CDR2 SMNVEV (reference sequence). V was clipped by 5 bases and J by 2 bases, with 21 bases between them. The CDR3 DNA is TGTGCCAGCAGTCTGATCCCCGGACAGAATTCAAACTATGGCTACACCTTC. Translating it yields CASSLIPGQNSNYGYTF.

The J gene is TRBJ2-1, the V gene TRBV12-3 or TRBV12-4; 12 positions agree with TRBD2. V lost 5 bases, J lost 4 bases, and 3 bases stayed unmatched. CDR3 length: 15 residues. DNA of the CDR3: TGTGCCAGCAGTCTGACTAGCGGGGGTTACAATGAGCAGTTCTTC. It encodes CASSLTSGGYNEQFF.

This clonotype was detected many times. The chain's CDR3 is CASSSDRGRDYEQYF. The CDR3 coding sequence is TGTGCCAGCAGTTCGGACAGGGGGAGGGATTACGAGCAGTACTTC. The J gene is TRBJ2-7, the V gene TRBV27, with 10 bases lining up with TRBD1. Trimming took 4 bases from V and 4 from J; bases not matched to a gene: 7. CDR1 MNHEY and CDR2 SMNVEV come from the germline V gene (reference sequence). The CDR3 spans 15 residues.

Ten or more counts support this clonotype. The chain has TRBV6-1 and TRBJ2-2; a weak D match, TRBD2 (5 bases). V gave up 2 bases and J gave up 5 bases, with 15 bases separating them. Germline CDR1 reads MNHNS; CDR2 reads SASEGT. CDR3 size: 16 residues. CDR3 sequence: CASSESGGLGTGELFF. The CDR3 region has the DNA TGTGCCAGCAGTGAATCCGGCGGGCTTGGGACCGGGGAGCTGTTTTTT.

V and J are TRBV20-1 and TRBJ2-7; 12 bases align to TRBD2. With 5 bases clipped from V and 3 bases from J, the junction kept 8 bases outside the gene matches. Looked up from germline, CDR1 is DFQATT and CDR2 is SNEGSKA (reference sequence). The CDR3 has 15 amino acids. The CDR3 nucleotides read TGCAGTGCTGGACCCACTAGCGGGAGGAACTACGAGCAGTACTTC. This translates into CSAGPTSGRNYEQYF.

The J gene is TRBJ1-1, the V gene TRBV6-2 or TRBV6-3; the D is unclear. CDR1 MNHEY and CDR2 SVGEGT come from the germline V gene. Trimming cost V 6 bases and J 4 bases, with 6 bases left between them. The CDR3 has 11 amino acids. The CDR3 reads CASRSSTEAFF. The CDR3 DNA reads TGTGCCAGCAGATCCAGCACTGAAGCTTTCTTT.

Details on this clonotype: A much larger clone differs by one base, so this may be a read error. V and J are TRBV20-1 and TRBJ2-5, with 8 bases fitting TRBD2. CDR3 length equals 17 residues. CDR1 is DFQATT, CDR2 SNEGSKA, per germline (reference sequence). Unmatched junction bases numbered 14, after V lost 0 bases and J lost 5 bases. The chain's CDR3 is CSARDLVTGGPKETQYF. The CDR3 coding sequence is TGCAGTGCTAGAGATCTCGTAACGGGAGGGCCTAAGGAGACCCAGTACTTC.

The genes are TRBV5-5 and TRBJ1-4; D gene ambiguous. CDR1 is SGHKS, CDR2 YYEKEE, per germline (reference sequence). The CDR3 is 13 residues long. The V gene lost 0 bases and the J gene lost 3 bases, with 3 bases spanning the gap. The CDR3 nucleotides are TGTGCCAGCAGCTTGGACGCTAATGAAAAACTGTTTTTT. Its protein is CASSLDANEKLFF.

This clonotype occurred a few times. This chain uses TRBV12-3 or TRBV12-4 with TRBJ1-2, with D possibly matching TRBD1 (6 bases). V lost 2 bases and J lost 0, with 10 bases in between. CDR3 length: 15 amino acids. CDR3 sequence reads: CASSLQGSPNYGYTF. For the CDR3, the DNA is TGTGCCAGCAGTTTACAGGGGAGCCCTAACTATGGCTACACCTTC.

There are a few counts of this clonotype. The chain has TRBV2 and TRBJ2-7, with TRBD1 matching 10 bases. The CDR3 has 14 amino acids. CDR1 SNHLY and CDR2 FYNNEI come from the germline V gene. V trimming: 6 bases; J trimming: 3 bases; junction bases outside the gene matches: 5. This CDR3 is CASSGQGVGYEQYF. CDR3 bases: TGTGCCAGCAGCGGACAGGGGGTAGGCTACGAGCAGTACTTC.

Many counts were recorded for this clonotype. V and J are TRBV6-2 or TRBV6-3 and TRBJ2-3; D is perhaps TRBD2 (5 bases). CDR1 and CDR2 (germline): MNHEY, SVGEGT. V lost 6 bases, J lost 8 bases, and 9 bases lay in between. The CDR3 sequence is 11 residues long. CDR3 amino acids: CASSPRGTQYF. CDR3 nucleotides: TGTGCCAGCAGCCCCCGGGGTACGCAGTATTTT.

In the case of this clonotype: At one of its ends the junction is not consistent with the germline gene, which may arise from a read error. V is TRBV12-3 or TRBV12-4 and J is TRBJ2-1; 7 positions agree with TRBD1. The CDR3 covers 15 residues. CDR3 sequence (DNA): TGTGCCAGCAAACGCGAGGGGGCTTCCTACAATGAGCAGTCCTTC. Amino acids: CASKREGASYNEQSF.

This clonotype came up many times. V gene TRBV24-1 combines with J gene TRBJ2-3, with TRBD2 identical over 7 bases. The junction had 7 bases not matched to a gene; V was cut back by 4 bases and J by 1 base. The CDR3 runs to 16 residues. The V gene's germline CDR1 is KGHDR and CDR2 SFDVKD. DNA of the CDR3: TGTGCCACCAGTGACCCCCGTGGGGGGGGCACAGATACGCAGTATTTT. Its translation: CATSDPRGGGTDTQYF.

The CDR3 nucleotides are TGTGCCAGCAGCTTAGTGGGGGCCTACGAGCAGTACGTC. Protein: CASSLVGAYEQYV. The chain is built from TRBV7-9 and TRBJ2-7, with D possibly being TRBD1 or TRBD2 (5 bases each). Trimming pared 1 base from V and 2 bases from J, leaving 6 bases between. The CDR3 is 13 amino acids. Germline V gene data show CDR1 as SEHNR and CDR2 as FQNEAQ (reference sequence).

With respect to this clonotype: A much bigger clone sits one base away, suggesting this may be a read error. The rearrangement links TRBV2 to TRBJ2-2; TRBD2 is a possible D gene (6 bases). V lost 6 bases to trimming and J lost 5 bases, with 10 bases between them. The CDR3 sequence is 13 residues long. CDR1 and CDR2 (germline): SNHLY, FYNNEI. The CDR3 spells CASRPRGTGELFF. CDR3 bases: TGTGCCAGCAGACCACGGGGGACCGGGGAGCTGTTTTTT.

This clonotype was recorded a few times. This chain links TRBV2 with TRBJ1-4; D remains ambiguous. V was trimmed by 2 bases and J by 14 bases, leaving 15 bases between them. Per germline, CDR1 SNHLY and CDR2 FYNNEI. This CDR3 comprises 13 residues. The CDR3 coding sequence is TGTGCCAGCAGTGAAAGTCCGACCGGAGGTCTGTTTTTT. It translates to CASSESPTGGLFF.

This clonotype has more than one count but fewer than ten. The chain joins TRBV7-2 to TRBJ1-5; 7 nucleotides match TRBD1. Unmatched junction bases numbered 14, after V lost 5 bases and J lost 10 bases. Per the germline V gene, CDR1 is SGHTA and CDR2 is FQGNSA. CDR3 length: 15 residues. The CDR3 is CASSPRGGGLFPQHF. CDR3 DNA: TGTGCCAGCAGCCCCAGGGGGGGTGGTCTCTTCCCCCAGCATTTT.

In its sample, this clonotype was seen many times. The J gene is TRBJ1-2, the V gene TRBV20-1; 10 nucleotides match TRBD1. Germline CDR1 is DFQATT and CDR2 is SNEGSKA (reference sequence). V trimming: 8 bases; J trimming: 2 bases; junction bases outside the gene matches: 11. This CDR3 is 15 amino acids long. The CDR3 sequence: CSSHFRQGANYGYTF. The CDR3 nucleotides read TGCAGTTCCCATTTCAGACAGGGGGCCAACTATGGCTACACCTTC.

Details on this clonotype: A much larger clonotype is one base distant, so this may be a read error. The J gene is TRBJ2-3, the V gene TRBV28, with 9 bases lining up with TRBD2. Germline CDR1 MDHEN, CDR2 SYDVKM. This CDR3 has 17 residues. The CDR3 bases are TGTGCCAGCACCTTGAGGTTTAGCGGGACTAGCACAGGTACGCAGTATTTT. The encoded protein is CASTLRFSGTSTGTQYF.

V is TRBV18 and J is TRBJ1-4; a possible D gene is TRBD1 (5 bases). Per germline, CDR1 KGHSH and CDR2 LQKENI. This CDR3 contains 14 residues. The V and J ends lost 4 bases and 5 bases respectively, with 11 bases between them. In nucleotides, the CDR3 is TGTGCCAGCTCACGCGGGGCAGGGAATGAAAAACTGTTTTTT. Amino acid sequence: CASSRGAGNEKLFF.

This chain joins TRBV18 and TRBJ2-5; D uncertain. Germline-derived CDR1 and CDR2 are KGHSH and LQKENI. The CDR3 runs 14 residues. Trimming took off 1 base at V and 1 base at J, with 7 bases between the two ends. The CDR3 DNA reads TGTGCCAGCTCACCACAAAGCAGCCAAGAGACCCAGTACTTC. Its translation is CASSPQSSQETQYF.

J is TRBJ1-1 and V is TRBV6-4; D remains ambiguous. Between the trimmed V and J ends, which lost 0 bases and 1 base, there was a span of 6 bases. The CDR3 runs 14 residues. The germline gives CDR1 MRHNA, CDR2 SNTAGT. The CDR3 sequence is CASSDSLTNTEAFF. The CDR3 nucleotides are TGTGCCAGCAGTGACTCGCTGACGAACACTGAAGCTTTCTTT.

This clonotype was seen more than once but under ten times. The chain uses TRBV29-1 and TRBJ2-3; TRBD2 is a possible D gene (5 bases). Germline CDR1 is SQVTM and CDR2 is ANQGSEA. This CDR3 region has 13 residues. The V gene lost 4 bases and the J gene lost 2 bases, with 10 bases spanning the gap. As DNA, the CDR3 is TGCAGCGTTGTTGGCGGACTCACAGATACGCAGTATTTT. It translates to CSVVGGLTDTQYF.

The chain is built from TRBV12-3 or TRBV12-4 and TRBJ2-5; no reliable D call. The CDR3 consists of 12 residues. Trimming took 6 bases from V and 4 from J, leaving 9 bases between them. The CDR3 reads CASRTETETQYF. The CDR3 DNA reads as TGTGCCAGCAGGACGGAGACAGAGACCCAGTACTTC.

About this clonotype: A single base separates this from a much larger clone, so it may be a read error. This chain joins TRBV28 and TRBJ1-1, with D possibly being TRBD1 (5 bases). Per germline, CDR1 MDHEN and CDR2 SYDVKM. Trimming removed 4 bases at V and 1 base at J, with 13 bases between. This CDR3 region has 15 residues. CDR3 coding DNA: TGTGCCAGCAGTTCTGAAGACGGGGCGAACACTGAAGCTTTCTTT. Protein sequence: CASSSEDGANTEAFF.

Ten or more counts support this clonotype. V is TRBV28 and J is TRBJ2-5, with a weak D call TRBD2 (6 bases). Germline V gene data show CDR1 as MDHEN and CDR2 as SYDVKM. The CDR3 spans 15 residues. V dropped 2 bases and J dropped 1 base, with 11 bases sitting between them. CDR3 nucleotide sequence: TGTGCCAGCAGTTTACACGGGGGTGGCCAAGAGACCCAGTACTTC. Its protein product is CASSLHGGGQETQYF.

The chain links TRBV2 to TRBJ2-3; 7 positions match TRBD2. The CDR3 has 12 residues. CDR1 SNHLY and CDR2 FYNNEI come from the germline V gene. Losses at the gene ends were 8 bases for V and 5 bases for J; bases not matched to a gene: 4. This CDR3 reads CASGRGLDTQYF. The CDR3 nucleotides are TGTGCCAGCGGGAGGGGATTAGATACGCAGTATTTT. The full variable domain, its missing parts supplied by reference TRBV2 and TRBJ2-3, is EPEVTQTPSHQVTQMGQEVILRCVPISNHLYFYWYRQILGQKVEFLVSFYNNEISEKSEIFDDQFSVERPDGSNFTLKIRSTKLEDSAMYFCASGRGLDTQYFGPGTRLTVL.

This clonotype occurred a few times. The chain is built from TRBV29-1 and TRBJ1-1; the match to TRBD1 covers 8 bases. CDR3 length: 17 residues. J gave up 0 bases and V 6 bases, and 15 bases lay outside the gene matches. CDR1 is SQVTM and CDR2 is ANQGSEA in the germline V gene. This CDR3 is CSVQTGAEVILNTEAFF. In nucleotides, the CDR3 is TGCAGCGTCCAGACAGGGGCGGAAGTAATCTTGAACACTGAAGCTTTCTTT.

Regarding this clonotype: This may be a read error, as it is one base from a much larger clone. The chain carries TRBV2 and TRBJ1-6, with D perhaps matching TRBD1 (6 bases). Per germline, CDR1 SNHLY and CDR2 FYNNEI. The length of the CDR3 is 16 residues. This CDR3 reads CAGSRDGTWANSPLHF. CDR3 DNA: TGTGCCGGCAGTCGGGACGGGACATGGGCTAATTCACCCCTCCACTTT.